This TCR delta chain was documented in a study of gamma-delta T cells after stem cell transplantation. TCRdb re-called the RT-PCR reads using CATT. There are about 11,000 delta-chain clones in the sample; around two fifths occur only once, and roughly 2.8% lies in the top ten. Concerning this clone: A much larger clone lies one base from this, so it may be a read error.

The CDR3 sequence is 20 residues long. Germline assignment: CDR1 TSWWSYY and CDR2 QGS. The junction had 22 bases not matched to a gene; V was cut back by 4 bases and J by 2 bases. The sequence derives from a human donor. It is not recorded whose cells these are; they may come from a transplant donor. Sequenced sample: gamma-delta T cells. The chain carries TRDV1 and TRDJ1, with 7 bases lining up with TRDD3. DNA for the CDR3: TGTGCTCTTGGGGTCCCTCTCCGAATCCCACTGGGGTATACGACCGATAAACTCATCTTT. This sequence encodes CALGVPLRIPLGYTTDKLIF.